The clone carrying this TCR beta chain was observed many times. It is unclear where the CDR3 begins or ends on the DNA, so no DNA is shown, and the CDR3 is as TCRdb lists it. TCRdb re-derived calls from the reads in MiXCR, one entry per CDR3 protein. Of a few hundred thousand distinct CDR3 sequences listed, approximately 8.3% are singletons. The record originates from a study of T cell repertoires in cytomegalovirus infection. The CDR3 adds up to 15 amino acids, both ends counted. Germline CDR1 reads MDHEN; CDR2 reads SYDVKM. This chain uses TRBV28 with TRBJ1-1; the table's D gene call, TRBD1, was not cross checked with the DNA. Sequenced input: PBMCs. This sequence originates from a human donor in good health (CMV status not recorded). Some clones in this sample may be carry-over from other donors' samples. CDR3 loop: CASSPLRAGGTEAFF.